What follows are 13 T cell receptor beta chains derived from one specimen sequenced in a study of cytomegalovirus exposure and HLA in healthy donors. The PCR had 60 Vbeta and 13 Jbeta primers. The data were produced by immunoSEQ multiplex PCR, yet TCRdb's version contains in-frame clones alone and is incomplete. The sample includes around 180,000 clones, around 80% of them seen just once. What was sequenced was PBMCs. These receptors originate from a girl aged 2-15 years in good health and CMV-seropositive.

This sequence joins TRBV27 and TRBJ1-2; 8 bases are a match to TRBD1. This CDR3 is built from 15 residues. The ends lost 2 bases at V and 2 bases at J; junction bases unmatched: 4. Germline V gene lookup returns CDR1 MNHEY and CDR2 SMNVEV (reference sequence). The CDR3 spells CASSLEAGGNYGYTF. CDR3 DNA sequence: TGTGCCAGCAGTTTAGAGGCAGGGGGCAACTATGGCTACACCTTC.

The count of this clone is one. CDR3 region: CASGTSGGNMYNEQFF. CDR3 bases: TGTGCCAGTGGGACTAGCGGGGGGAATATGTACAATGAGCAGTTCTTC. The rearrangement links TRBV19 to TRBJ2-1; TRBD2 aligns across 15 bases. CDR1 LNHDA and CDR2 SQIVND come from the germline V gene (reference sequence). With 8 bases clipped from V and 4 bases from J, the junction kept 6 bases outside the gene matches. CDR3 length equals 16 residues.

This clone was recorded a few times. This chain links TRBV9 with TRBJ1-1; D remains ambiguous. The V gene lost 4 bases and the J gene lost 1 base, with 8 bases spanning the gap. The germline CDR1 and CDR2 sequences are SGDLS and YYNGEE. The CDR3 runs to 13 residues. This chain's CDR3 is CASSSGSNTEAFF. The CDR3 coding sequence is TGTGCCAGCAGCTCCGGGTCGAACACTGAAGCTTTCTTT.

The chain employs TRBV28 and TRBJ1-1, with D possibly matching TRBD1 (5 bases). Germline V gene data show CDR1 as MDHEN and CDR2 as SYDVKM. This CDR3 has 12 amino acids. The V end was cut by 6 bases, the J end by 6 bases, with 11 bases between. CDR3 sequence (DNA): TGTGCCAGCAGATCAGGGCGGTCTGAAGCTTTCTTT. Its translation is CASRSGRSEAFF.

The genes are TRBV27 and TRBJ2-2, with 7 bases fitting TRBD2. This CDR3 region has 16 residues. With 2 bases clipped from V and 1 base from J, the junction kept 4 bases outside the gene matches. Germline V gives CDR1 MNHEY, CDR2 SMNVEV (reference sequence). This CDR3 reads CASSLMASGNTGELFF. In DNA form, the CDR3 reads TGTGCCAGCAGTTTAATGGCTAGCGGGAACACCGGGGAGCTGTTTTTT.

The chain uses TRBV9 and TRBJ2-3; 7 positions agree with TRBD2. J was trimmed by 4 bases and V by 0 bases; bases with no gene match: 17. This CDR3 is built from 19 residues. Looked up from germline, CDR1 is SGDLS and CDR2 is YYNGEE. The CDR3 reads CASSVAGRTLSTSPDTQYF. In DNA form, the CDR3 reads TGTGCCAGCAGCGTAGCAGGGCGGACCCTTTCGACTAGCCCAGATACGCAGTATTTT.

CDR3 sequence: CASSNPALGQFSYEQYF. The CDR3 DNA is TGTGCCAGCTCAAACCCCGCCCTGGGACAATTCTCCTACGAGCAGTACTTC. This chain joins TRBV18 and TRBJ2-7; weak D call: TRBD1 (6 bases). The CDR3 runs 17 residues. The ends were cut back, 5 bases at V and 0 bases at J, with 20 bases in the middle. Germline V CDR1 and CDR2: KGHSH, LQKENI. The variable domain in full, completed from reference TRBV18 and TRBJ2-7, reads NAGVMQNPRHLVRRRGQEARLRCSPMKGHSHVYWYRQLPEEGLKFMVYLQKENIIDESGMPKERFSAEFPKEGPSILRIQQVVRGDSAAYFCASSNPALGQFSYEQYFGPGTRLTVT.

The chain links TRBV9 to TRBJ1-2; D possibly corresponds to TRBD1 (5 bases). The germline V and J ends were trimmed by 3 bases and 3 bases, with 15 bases remaining between them. CDR1 is SGDLS, CDR2 YYNGEE, per germline. The CDR3 totals 15 residues. The CDR3 here is CASSGQRQYDYGYTF. DNA of the CDR3: TGTGCCAGCAGCGGTCAGAGACAGTACGACTATGGCTACACCTTC.

Comment on this clone: Other DNA sequences in the sample encode the same CDR3. The J gene is TRBJ1-1, the V gene TRBV2; a weak D match, TRBD1 (5 bases). Germline CDR1 is SNHLY and CDR2 is FYNNEI. The V end was cut by 7 bases, the J end by 1 base, with 7 bases between. The CDR3 runs to 12 residues. DNA for the CDR3: TGTGCCAGCACCAGGGAGAACACTGAAGCTTTCTTT. Residues: CASTRENTEAFF.

This clone has only a few counts. The chain employs TRBV11-2 and TRBJ1-1; 9 bases align to TRBD1. The ends lost 1 base at V and 2 bases at J; junction bases unmatched: 5. Germline V CDR1 and CDR2: SGHAT, FQNNGV. CDR3 length: 16 residues. Here the CDR3 reads CASSLVSQGANTEAFF. DNA of the CDR3: TGTGCCAGCAGCTTAGTCTCACAGGGGGCCAACACTGAAGCTTTCTTT.

V and J are TRBV10-2 and TRBJ2-7; D is perhaps TRBD2 (7 bases). Germline V gene lookup returns CDR1 WSHSY and CDR2 SAAADI. Trimming took 2 bases from V and 4 from J, leaving 15 bases between them. This CDR3 has 15 amino acids. CDR3 nucleotide sequence: TGCGCCAGCAGTGAGAGGGGGGGCAGGTCGTACGAGCAGTACTTC. It yields the protein CASSERGGRSYEQYF.

V and J are TRBV30 and TRBJ1-6; no definite D call. Germline lookup yields CDR1 GTSNPN and CDR2 SVGIG (reference sequence). The V gene lost 4 bases and the J gene lost 8 bases, with 12 bases spanning the gap. This CDR3 contains 13 residues. The CDR3 nucleotides are TGTGCCTGGACGGACCCCGGGGATTCACCCCTCCACTTT. Protein sequence: CAWTDPGDSPLHF. Full variable domain (rest looked up from reference TRBV30 and TRBJ1-6): SQTIHQWPATLVQPVGSPLSLECTVEGTSNPNLYWYRQAAGRGLQLLFYSVGIGQISSEVPQNLSASRPQDRQFILSSKKLLLSDSGFYLCAWTDPGDSPLHFGNGTRLTVT.

The chain employs TRBV6-1 and TRBJ2-1; 9 bases map to TRBD2. This CDR3 has 17 amino acids. In germline, CDR1 is MNHNS, CDR2 SASEGT. The ends lost 0 bases at V and 8 bases at J; junction bases unmatched: 11. The CDR3 DNA reads TGTGCCAGCAGTGAAGCAGTCATGCGGGGGGGCCTGTATGAGCAGTTCTTC. It encodes CASSEAVMRGGLYEQFF.